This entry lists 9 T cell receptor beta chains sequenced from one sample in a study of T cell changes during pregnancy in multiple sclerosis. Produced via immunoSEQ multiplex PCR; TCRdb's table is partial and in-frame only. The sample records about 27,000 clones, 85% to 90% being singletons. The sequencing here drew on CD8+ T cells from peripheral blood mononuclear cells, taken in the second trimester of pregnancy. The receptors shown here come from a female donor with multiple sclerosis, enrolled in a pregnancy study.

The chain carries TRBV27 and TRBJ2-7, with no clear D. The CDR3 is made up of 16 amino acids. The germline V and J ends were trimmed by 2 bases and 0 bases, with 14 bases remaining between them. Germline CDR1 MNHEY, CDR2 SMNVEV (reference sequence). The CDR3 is CASSLTIGSSSYEQYF. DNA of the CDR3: TGTGCCAGCAGTTTAACGATCGGTTCGAGCTCCTACGAGCAGTACTTC.

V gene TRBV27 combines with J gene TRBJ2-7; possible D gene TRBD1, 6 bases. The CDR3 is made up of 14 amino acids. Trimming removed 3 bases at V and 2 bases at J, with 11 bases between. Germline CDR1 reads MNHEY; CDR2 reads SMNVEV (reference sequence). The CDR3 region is CASSFFAGAYEQYF. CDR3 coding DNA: TGTGCCAGCAGTTTTTTCGCAGGGGCCTACGAGCAGTACTTC.

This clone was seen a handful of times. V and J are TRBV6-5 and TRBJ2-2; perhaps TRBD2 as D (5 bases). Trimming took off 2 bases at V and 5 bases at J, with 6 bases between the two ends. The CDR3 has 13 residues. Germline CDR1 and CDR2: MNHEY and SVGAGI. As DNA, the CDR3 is TGTGCCAGCAGTTACGGGGAGACCGGGGAGCTGTTTTTT. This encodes CASSYGETGELFF.

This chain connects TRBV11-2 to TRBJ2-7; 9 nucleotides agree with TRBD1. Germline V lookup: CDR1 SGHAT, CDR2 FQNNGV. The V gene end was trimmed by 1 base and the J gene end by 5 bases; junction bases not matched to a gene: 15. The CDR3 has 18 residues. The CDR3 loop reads CASSLAPGQGLAQDEQYF. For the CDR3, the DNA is TGTGCCAGCAGCTTAGCTCCGGGACAGGGACTCGCCCAGGACGAGCAGTACTTC. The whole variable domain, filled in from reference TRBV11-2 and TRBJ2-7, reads EAGVAQSPRYKIIEKRQSVAFWCNPISGHATLYWYQQILGQGPKLLIQFQNNGVVDDSQLPKDRFSAERLKGVDSTLKIQPAKLEDSAVYLCASSLAPGQGLAQDEQYFGPGTRLTVT.

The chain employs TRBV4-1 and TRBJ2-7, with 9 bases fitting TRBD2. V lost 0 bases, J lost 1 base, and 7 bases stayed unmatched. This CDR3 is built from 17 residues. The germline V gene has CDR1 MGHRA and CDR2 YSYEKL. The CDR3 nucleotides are TGCGCCAGCAGCCAAGATCAAGAAGCGGGGGGATCCTACGAGCAGTACTTC. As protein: CASSQDQEAGGSYEQYF.

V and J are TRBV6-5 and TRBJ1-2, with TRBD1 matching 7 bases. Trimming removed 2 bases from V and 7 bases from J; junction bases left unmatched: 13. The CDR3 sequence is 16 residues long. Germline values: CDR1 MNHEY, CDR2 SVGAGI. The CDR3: CASSYAYQGESVGYTF. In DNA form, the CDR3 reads TGTGCCAGCAGTTACGCGTATCAGGGGGAAAGTGTTGGCTACACCTTC.

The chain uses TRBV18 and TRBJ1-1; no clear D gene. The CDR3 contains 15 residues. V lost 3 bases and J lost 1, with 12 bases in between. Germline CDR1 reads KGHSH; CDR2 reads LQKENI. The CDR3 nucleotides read TGTGCCAGCTCACCCCCCCGGGGATGGAACACTGAAGCTTTCTTT. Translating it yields CASSPPRGWNTEAFF.

The CDR3 DNA is TGTGCCAGCAGCTTAGAGTTCATCGGGTACACTGAAGCTTTCTTT. Translation: CASSLEFIGYTEAFF. The V and J genes are TRBV7-8 and TRBJ1-1; no clear D. This CDR3 region has 15 residues. Trimming cost V 1 base and J 3 bases, with 12 bases left between them. Germline CDR1 and CDR2: SGHVS and FQNEAQ.

The CDR3 DNA reads as TGTGCCAGCAGTTTAAGAGGGGGCAATGGCTACACCTTC. This translates into CASSLRGGNGYTF. The chain links TRBV27 to TRBJ1-2; 7 nucleotides agree with TRBD1. The CDR3 has 13 residues. Germline CDR1 is MNHEY and CDR2 is SMNVEV (reference sequence). V shed 2 bases and J 6 bases; nucleotides not matched to a gene: 3.